This T cell receptor (beta chain) appears in the sequencing data of a study of tumor and adjacent non-tumor tissue in lung cancer. Broader study findings: Shorter survival was associated with higher TCR diversity in tumors. Top 100 clones took a larger repertoire share in normal lung.

RNA was extracted from bulk tissue without any cell sorting. Turning to this clonotype: The antigen is unknown. Germline and junction disagree at one end, which may indicate a read error.

There are 15 residues in the CDR3. Looked up from germline, CDR1 is DFQATT and CDR2 is SNEGSKA (reference sequence). The library came from three nested PCR rounds adapted from ARM-PCR protocols. TCRdb independently ran MiXCR on the multiplex PCR reads; one entry per CDR3 protein. The sample records 65,000 to 90,000 distinct CDR3 sequences, around 86% being singletons. This TCR was recovered from a woman aged 45-65 years with non-small cell lung cancer. The V gene is TRBV20-1, the J gene TRBJ2-1, with D perhaps TRBD2 (6 bases). The sample taken for sequencing was lung tumor tissue. The CDR3 bases are TGCAGTGTTAGAAATCGGCTTGGAGGGCTCAATGAACAGTTCTTC. Its protein is CSVRNRLGGLNEQFF.